This entry describes one TCR beta chain. Clones were sequenced by immunoSEQ multiplex PCR, and TCRdb holds only the in-frame ones, with some missing. The table lists about 120,000 clones, 85% of them singletons. This entry is derived from a study of blood T cell repertoires in COVID-19. Looking at the study overall: The United States, Italy and Spain provided the acute and convalescent COVID-19 samples.

Trimming removed 6 bases from V and 5 bases from J; junction bases left unmatched: 7. Germline V gene lookup returns CDR1 ENHRY and CDR2 SYGVKD. The length of the CDR3 is 14 residues. This chain joins TRBV10-3 and TRBJ1-2, with 9 positions matching TRBD1. The source material was peripheral blood. The sequence was obtained from an elderly man with acute or convalescent COVID-19. The CDR3 DNA reads as TGTGCCATCAGGCCGGGACAGGGCCAATATGGCTACACCTTC. Its translation is CAIRPGQGQYGYTF.